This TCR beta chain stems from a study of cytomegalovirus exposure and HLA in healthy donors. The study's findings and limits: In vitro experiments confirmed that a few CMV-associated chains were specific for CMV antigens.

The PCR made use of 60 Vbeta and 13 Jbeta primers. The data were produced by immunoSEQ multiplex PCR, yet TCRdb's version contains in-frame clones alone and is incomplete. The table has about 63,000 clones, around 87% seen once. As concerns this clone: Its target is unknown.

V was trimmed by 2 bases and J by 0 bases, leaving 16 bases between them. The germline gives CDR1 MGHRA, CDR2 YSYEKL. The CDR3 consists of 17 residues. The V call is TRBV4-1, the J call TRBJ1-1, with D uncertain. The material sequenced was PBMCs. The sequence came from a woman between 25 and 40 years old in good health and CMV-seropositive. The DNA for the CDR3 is TGCGCCAGCAGCCAAAGCTTAGTTTTACCGGTGAACACTGAAGCTTTCTTT. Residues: CASSQSLVLPVNTEAFF.